One sample yielded the 13 T cell receptor beta chains listed below, sequenced in a study of T cells after posttransplantation cyclophosphamide (dated by TCRdb to about 2016). Library generation was performed with the immunoSEQ multiplex PCR assay. TCRdb carries this immuneACCESS record with in-frame sequences only. Its versions omit some clonotypes, under half of them owing to an unresolved V gene in the studies checked, with the rest unexplained. In this sample the table shows just over 15,000 clones, roughly 84% of which occur a single time. The leading ten clones occupy less than 5.5% of the sample. The control group consisted of over 10 patients who received myeloablative marrow transplants with methotrexate plus a calcineurin inhibitor and who were sampled 1 year after transplant. The material was PBMCs, obtained 350 to 400 days after allogeneic stem cell transplant with calcineurin inhibitor and methotrexate. The receptors derive from a male patient between 18 and 35 years old who received an allogeneic stem cell transplant from a related donor, was CMV-positive, and had no GVHD. In patients who had a transplant, some T cells may come from the graft donor.

Here the CDR3 reads CASRSRGEQFF. The CDR3 bases are TGTGCCAGTAGAAGTAGGGGAGAGCAGTTCTTC. The V call is TRBV19, the J call TRBJ2-1; D might be TRBD1 (5 bases). Trimming shortened V by 6 bases and J by 10 bases, and 10 bases separated the two germline ends. Germline values: CDR1 LNHDA, CDR2 SQIVND (reference sequence). The CDR3 contains 11 residues. The full variable domain, its missing parts supplied by reference TRBV19 and TRBJ2-1, is DGGITQSPKYLFRKEGQNVTLSCEQNLNHDAMYWYRQDPGQGLRLIYYSQIVNDFQKGDIAEGYSVSREKKESFPLTVTSAQKNPTAFYLCASRSRGEQFFGPGTRLTVL.

The chain carries TRBV9 and TRBJ1-1; D may be TRBD1 (5 bases). The CDR3 is made up of 15 amino acids. Germline-derived CDR1 and CDR2 are SGDLS and YYNGEE. V lost 0 bases to trimming and J lost 3 bases, with 12 bases between them. This CDR3 reads CASSVVRGRDTEAFF. The CDR3 coding sequence is TGTGCCAGCAGCGTAGTCCGGGGGAGGGACACTGAAGCTTTCTTT.

The V gene is TRBV4-3, the J gene TRBJ2-2; D is uncertain. CDR3 length equals 15 residues. Germline V gene data show CDR1 as LGHNA and CDR2 as YSLEER. The germline V and J ends were trimmed by 4 bases and 3 bases, with 12 bases remaining between them. The DNA of the CDR3 is TGCGCCAGCAGCCTGCTTGCCATAGACACCGGGGAGCTGTTTTTT. It specifies CASSLLAIDTGELFF.

This clone was observed a single time. This chain joins TRBV7-9 and TRBJ2-2; 9 positions match TRBD1. From germline, CDR1 is SEHNR and CDR2 FQNEAQ (reference sequence). The CDR3 is 15 residues long. V lost 5 bases to trimming and J lost 7 bases; unmatched junction nucleotides: 8. The CDR3 spells CASSPSTGGNGELFF. For the CDR3, the DNA is TGTGCCAGCAGCCCAAGTACAGGGGGCAACGGGGAGCTGTTTTTT. Based on the CDR3 plus reference TRBV7-9 and TRBJ2-2, the full variable domain is DTGVSQNPRHKITKRGQNVTFRCDPISEHNRLYWYRQTLGQGPEFLTYFQNEAQLEKSRLLSDRFSAERPKGSFSTLEIQRTEQGDSAMYLCASSPSTGGNGELFFGEGSRLTVL.

This chain uses TRBV7-8 with TRBJ2-5; D remains unclear. The DNA end is more similar to TRBJ2-7, so the J call may be wrong. Germline CDR1 reads SGHVS; CDR2 reads FQNEAQ. The length of the CDR3 is 13 residues. This chain's CDR3 is CASSLSPYYEQYF. CDR3 sequence (DNA): TGTGCCAGCAGCTTATCCCCCTACTACGAGCAGTACTTC.

The V gene is TRBV4-1, the J gene TRBJ1-6; 10 bases align to TRBD1. V shed 1 base, J shed 7 bases, and the junction held 13 bases outside the gene matches. Germline V gives CDR1 MGHRA, CDR2 YSYEKL. CDR3 size: 19 residues. The CDR3 DNA follows: TGCGCCAGCAGCCAAGGAGGGACAGGGGACAGCGGTGTGAATTCACCCCTCCACTTT. Translated, it gives CASSQGGTGDSGVNSPLHF.

V usage is TRBV28 and J usage is TRBJ2-6, with no clear D. V lost 5 bases and J 0 bases, leaving 17 bases between the germline ends. The CDR3 is 18 residues long. The germline V gene encodes CDR1 MDHEN and CDR2 SYDVKM. CDR3: CASSDNIQQSSGANVLTF. For the CDR3, the DNA is TGTGCCAGCAGTGATAACATTCAACAGAGCTCTGGGGCCAACGTCCTGACTTTC. The whole variable domain, filled in from reference TRBV28 and TRBJ2-6, reads DVKVTQSSRYLVKRTGEKVFLECVQDMDHENMFWYRQDPGLGLRLIYFSYDVKMKEKGDIPEGYSVSREKKERFSLILESASTNQTSMYLCASSDNIQQSSGANVLTFGAGSRLTVL.

This clone was detected a few times. The chain carries TRBV28 and TRBJ1-1, with D perhaps TRBD1 (5 bases). V gave up 5 bases and J gave up 8 bases, with 18 bases separating them. The CDR3 is made up of 14 amino acids. CDR1 and CDR2 from the germline V gene are MDHEN and SYDVKM. CDR3 sequence: CASSPRQRGGEAFF. The DNA of the CDR3 is TGTGCCAGCAGTCCGAGACAACGGGGGGGAGAAGCTTTCTTT.

The chain combines TRBV27 with TRBJ1-2, with a possible D match to TRBD1 (6 bases). This CDR3 is 15 amino acids long. Deletions cut 7 bases from V and 2 bases from J, with 17 bases between. CDR1 MNHEY and CDR2 SMNVEV come from the germline V gene (reference sequence). CDR3 nucleotide sequence: TGTGCCAGCAAAACAAACACAGGGAGAAACTATGGCTACACCTTC. Residues: CASKTNTGRNYGYTF.

The CDR3, as DNA: TGTGCCAGCAGCTCGAACAGGGGTGGAAGGGATGGCTACACCTTC. Translation gives CASSSNRGGRDGYTF. This chain connects TRBV7-9 to TRBJ1-2, with TRBD1 matching over 7 bases. The CDR3 is 15 amino acids. V trimming: 4 bases; J trimming: 6 bases; junction bases outside the gene matches: 11. The germline V gene has CDR1 SEHNR and CDR2 FQNEAQ (reference sequence).

The rearrangement links TRBV6-5 to TRBJ2-1; D is unclear. The V end was cut by 4 bases, the J end by 8 bases, with 12 bases between. The CDR3 length is 13 residues. Looked up from germline, CDR1 is MNHEY and CDR2 is SVGAGI. The CDR3 reads CASSSTVRDEQFF. Written as DNA, the CDR3 is TGTGCCAGCAGTTCCACAGTACGCGATGAGCAGTTCTTC.

The rearrangement joins TRBV28 to TRBJ2-5; D gene uncertain. The last part of the DNA fits TRBJ2-7 better; the J call may be wrong. CDR1 MDHEN and CDR2 SYDVKM come from the germline V gene. CDR3 length: 15 amino acids. CDR3 sequence: CASSGSVLGSYEQYF. The CDR3 DNA sequence: TGTGCCAGCAGTGGCAGCGTGCTCGGTTCCTACGAGCAGTACTTC.

The rearrangement uses TRBV5-4 and TRBJ2-5; 10 positions match TRBD2. TRBJ2-7 matches the DNA end more closely, so the J call is doubtful. The CDR3 is 18 amino acids. The germline V gene has CDR1 SGHNT and CDR2 YYREEE (reference sequence). The CDR3 sequence: CASSLQGLAGVRSYEQYF. The CDR3 coding sequence is TGTGCCAGCAGCTTGCAAGGGCTAGCGGGAGTCAGAAGCTACGAGCAGTACTTC.